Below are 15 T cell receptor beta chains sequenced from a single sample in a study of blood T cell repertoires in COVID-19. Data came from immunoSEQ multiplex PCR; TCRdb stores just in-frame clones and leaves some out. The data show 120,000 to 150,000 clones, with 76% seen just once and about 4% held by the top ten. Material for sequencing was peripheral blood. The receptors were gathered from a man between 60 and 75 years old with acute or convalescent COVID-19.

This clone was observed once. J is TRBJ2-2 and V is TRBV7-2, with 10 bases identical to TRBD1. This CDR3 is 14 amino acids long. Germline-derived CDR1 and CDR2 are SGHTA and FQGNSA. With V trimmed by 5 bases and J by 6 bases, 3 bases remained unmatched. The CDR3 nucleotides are TGTGCCAGCAGCCCGGGACAGGGGTCCGGGGAGCTGTTTTTT. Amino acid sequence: CASSPGQGSGELFF. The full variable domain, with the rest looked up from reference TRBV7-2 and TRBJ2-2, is GAGVSQSPSNKVTEKGKDVELRCDPISGHTALYWYRQSLGQGLEFLIYFQGNSAPDKSGLPSDRFSAERTGGSVSTLTIQRTQQEDSAVYLCASSPGQGSGELFFGEGSRLTVL.

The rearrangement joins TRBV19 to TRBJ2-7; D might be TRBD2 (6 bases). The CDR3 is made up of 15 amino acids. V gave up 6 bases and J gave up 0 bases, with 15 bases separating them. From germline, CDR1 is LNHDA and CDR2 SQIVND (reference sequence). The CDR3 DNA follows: TGTGCCAGTAGCCTGGGGGGTACCCGCTCCTACGAGCAGTACTTC. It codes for CASSLGGTRSYEQYF. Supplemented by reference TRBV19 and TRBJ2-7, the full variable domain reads DGGITQSPKYLFRKEGQNVTLSCEQNLNHDAMYWYRQDPGQGLRLIYYSQIVNDFQKGDIAEGYSVSREKKESFPLTVTSAQKNPTAFYLCASSLGGTRSYEQYFGPGTRLTVT.

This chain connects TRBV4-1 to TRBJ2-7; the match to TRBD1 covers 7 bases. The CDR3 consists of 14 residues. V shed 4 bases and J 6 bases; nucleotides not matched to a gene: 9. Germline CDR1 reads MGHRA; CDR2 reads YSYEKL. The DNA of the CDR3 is TGCGCCAGCAGCCCGCGCGAGACAGGGTCCGAGCAGTACTTC. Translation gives CASSPRETGSEQYF.

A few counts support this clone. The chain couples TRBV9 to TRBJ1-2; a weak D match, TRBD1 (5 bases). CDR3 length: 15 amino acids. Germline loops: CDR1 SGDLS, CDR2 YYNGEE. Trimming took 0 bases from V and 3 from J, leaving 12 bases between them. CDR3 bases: TGTGCCAGCAGCGTAGAACCGGGGGGTCACTATGGCTACACCTTC. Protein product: CASSVEPGGHYGYTF.

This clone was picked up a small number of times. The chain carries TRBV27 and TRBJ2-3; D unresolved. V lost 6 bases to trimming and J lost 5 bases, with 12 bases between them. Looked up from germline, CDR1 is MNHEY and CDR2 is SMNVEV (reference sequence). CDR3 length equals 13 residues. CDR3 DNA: TGTGCCAGCAGGGATACGGGTGGAGATACGCAGTATTTT. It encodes CASRDTGGDTQYF.

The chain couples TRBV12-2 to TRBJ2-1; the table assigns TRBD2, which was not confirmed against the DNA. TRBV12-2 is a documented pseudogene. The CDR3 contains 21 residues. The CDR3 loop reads CASRLLIPSAPLLKDNEEQFF. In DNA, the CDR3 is TGTGCAAGTCGCTTATTGATCCCTAGCGCACCTCTCCTAAAGGACAATGAGGAGCAGTTCTTC.

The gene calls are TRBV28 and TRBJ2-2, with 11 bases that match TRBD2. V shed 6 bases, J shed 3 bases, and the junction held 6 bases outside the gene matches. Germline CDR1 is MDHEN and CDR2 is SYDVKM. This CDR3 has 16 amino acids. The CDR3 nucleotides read TGTGCCAGCAGACTACTAGCGGGAGCGTACACCGGGGAGCTGTTTTTT. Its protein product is CASRLLAGAYTGELFF.

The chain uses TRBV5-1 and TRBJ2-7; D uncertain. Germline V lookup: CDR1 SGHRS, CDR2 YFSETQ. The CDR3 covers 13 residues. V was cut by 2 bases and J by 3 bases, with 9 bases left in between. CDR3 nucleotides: TGCGCCAGCAGCTTACTGATGAACTACGAGCAGTACTTC. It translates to CASSLLMNYEQYF. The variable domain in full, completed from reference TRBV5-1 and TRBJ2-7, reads KAGVTQTPRYLIKTRGQQVTLSCSPISGHRSVSWYQQTPGQGLQFLFEYFSETQRNKGNFPGRFSGRQFSNSRSEMNVSTLELGDSALYLCASSLLMNYEQYFGPGTRLTVT.

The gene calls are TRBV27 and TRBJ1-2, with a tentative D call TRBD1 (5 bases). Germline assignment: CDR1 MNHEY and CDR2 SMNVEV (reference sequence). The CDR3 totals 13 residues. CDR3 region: CASGGLAFYGYTF. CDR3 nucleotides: TGTGCGTCGGGGGGGTTAGCATTCTATGGCTACACCTTC.

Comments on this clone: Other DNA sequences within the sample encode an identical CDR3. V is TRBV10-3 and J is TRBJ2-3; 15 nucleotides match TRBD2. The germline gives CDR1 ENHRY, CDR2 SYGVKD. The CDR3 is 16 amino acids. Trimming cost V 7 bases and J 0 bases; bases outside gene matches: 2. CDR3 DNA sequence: TGTGCCATCACCGGACTAGCGGGAGGGAGCACAGATACGCAGTATTTT. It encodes CAITGLAGGSTDTQYF.

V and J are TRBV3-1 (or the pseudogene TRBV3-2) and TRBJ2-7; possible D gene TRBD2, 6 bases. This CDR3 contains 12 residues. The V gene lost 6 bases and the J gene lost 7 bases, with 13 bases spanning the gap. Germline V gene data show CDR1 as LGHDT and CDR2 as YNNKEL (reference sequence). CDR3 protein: CASSRSREEQYF. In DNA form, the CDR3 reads TGTGCCAGCAGTCGCTCGCGGGAAGAGCAGTACTTC.

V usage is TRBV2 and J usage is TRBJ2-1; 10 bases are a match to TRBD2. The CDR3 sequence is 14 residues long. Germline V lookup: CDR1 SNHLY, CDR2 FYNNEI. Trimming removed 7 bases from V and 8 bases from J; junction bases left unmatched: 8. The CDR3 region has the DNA TGTGCCAGCACTATCCTAGCGGGGGTCGATGAGCAGTTCTTC. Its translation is CASTILAGVDEQFF.

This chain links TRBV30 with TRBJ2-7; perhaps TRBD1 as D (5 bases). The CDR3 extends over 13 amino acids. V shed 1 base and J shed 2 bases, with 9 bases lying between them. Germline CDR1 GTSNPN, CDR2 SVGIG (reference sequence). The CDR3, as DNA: TGTGCCTGGAGTGGGACAAGGGCCTACGAGCAGTACTTC. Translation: CAWSGTRAYEQYF.

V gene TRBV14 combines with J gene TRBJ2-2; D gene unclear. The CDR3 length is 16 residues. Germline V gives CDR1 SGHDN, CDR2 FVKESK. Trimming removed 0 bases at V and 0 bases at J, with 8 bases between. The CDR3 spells CASSQELTSNTGELFF. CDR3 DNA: TGTGCCAGCAGCCAAGAGTTAACATCGAACACCGGGGAGCTGTTTTTT.

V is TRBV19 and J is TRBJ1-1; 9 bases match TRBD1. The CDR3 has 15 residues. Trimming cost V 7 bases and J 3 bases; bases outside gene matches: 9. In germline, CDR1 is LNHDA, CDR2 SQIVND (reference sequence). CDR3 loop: CASTKQGARDTEAFF. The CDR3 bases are TGTGCCAGTACCAAACAGGGGGCGAGGGACACTGAAGCTTTCTTT.